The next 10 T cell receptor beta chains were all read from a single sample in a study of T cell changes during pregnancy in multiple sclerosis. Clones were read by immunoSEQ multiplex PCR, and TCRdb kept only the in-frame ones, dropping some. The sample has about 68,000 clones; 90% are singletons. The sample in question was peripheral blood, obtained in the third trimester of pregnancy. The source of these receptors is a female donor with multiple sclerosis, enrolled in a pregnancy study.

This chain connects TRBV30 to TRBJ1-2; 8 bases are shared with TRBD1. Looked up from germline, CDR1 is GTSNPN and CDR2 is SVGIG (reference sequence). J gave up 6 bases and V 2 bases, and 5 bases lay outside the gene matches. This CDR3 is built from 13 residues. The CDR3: CAWSRTGRDGYTF. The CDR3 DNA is TGTGCCTGGAGTAGGACAGGGAGGGATGGCTACACCTTC.

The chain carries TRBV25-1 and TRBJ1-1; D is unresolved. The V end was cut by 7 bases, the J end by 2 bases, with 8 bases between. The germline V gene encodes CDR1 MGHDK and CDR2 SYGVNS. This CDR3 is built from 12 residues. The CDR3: CASMEENTEAFF. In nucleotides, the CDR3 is TGTGCCAGCATGGAGGAAAACACTGAAGCTTTCTTT. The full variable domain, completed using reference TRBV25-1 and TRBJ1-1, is EADIYQTPRYLVIGTGKKITLECSQTMGHDKMYWYQQDPGMELHLIHYSYGVNSTEKGDLSSESTVSRIRTEHFPLTLESARPSHTSQYLCASMEENTEAFFGQGTRLTVV.

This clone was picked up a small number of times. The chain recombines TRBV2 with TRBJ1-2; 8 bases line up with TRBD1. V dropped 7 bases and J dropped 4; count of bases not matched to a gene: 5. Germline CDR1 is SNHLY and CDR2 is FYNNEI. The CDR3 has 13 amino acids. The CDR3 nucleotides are TGTGCCAGCACCCGGGACAGGCTCTATGGCTACACCTTC. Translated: CASTRDRLYGYTF.

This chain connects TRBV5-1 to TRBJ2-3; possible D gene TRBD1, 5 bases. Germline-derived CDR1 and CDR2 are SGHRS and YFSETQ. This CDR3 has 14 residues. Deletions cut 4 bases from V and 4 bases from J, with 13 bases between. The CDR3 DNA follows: TGCGCCAGCAGCAACACAGGCACGGCAGATACGCAGTATTTT. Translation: CASSNTGTADTQYF.

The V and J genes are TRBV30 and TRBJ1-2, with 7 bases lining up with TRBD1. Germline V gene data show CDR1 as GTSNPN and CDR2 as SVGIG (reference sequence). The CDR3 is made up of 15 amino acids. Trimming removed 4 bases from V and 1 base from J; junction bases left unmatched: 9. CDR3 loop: CAWIATNRGNYGYTF. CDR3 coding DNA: TGTGCCTGGATAGCCACGAACAGGGGTAACTATGGCTACACCTTC.

The CDR3: CSVEVQVPANIQYF. CDR3 nucleotides: TGCAGCGTTGAAGTTCAGGTGCCGGCAAACATTCAGTACTTC. This chain connects TRBV29-1 to TRBJ2-4; no firm D call. CDR3 size: 14 residues. Germline CDR1 and CDR2: SQVTM and ANQGSEA. Trimming took off 1 base at V and 6 bases at J, with 13 bases between the two ends.

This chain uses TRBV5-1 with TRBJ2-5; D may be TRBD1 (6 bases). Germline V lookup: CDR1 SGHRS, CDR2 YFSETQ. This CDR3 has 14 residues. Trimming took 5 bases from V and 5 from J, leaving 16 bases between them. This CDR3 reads CASREGGSRETQYF. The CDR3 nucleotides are TGCGCCAGCAGAGAAGGGGGAAGTAGGGAGACCCAGTACTTC.

CDR3 region: CASSPGLAGDGEQYF. CDR3 nucleotides: TGTGCCAGCAGCCCCGGACTAGCGGGCGACGGCGAGCAGTACTTC. This sequence joins TRBV11-3 and TRBJ2-7; 11 bases are shared with TRBD2. CDR1 and CDR2 (germline): SGHNT, YENEEA. Trimming at V came to 5 bases and at J to 6 bases, leaving 9 bases not matched to a gene. The CDR3 loop spans 15 amino acids.

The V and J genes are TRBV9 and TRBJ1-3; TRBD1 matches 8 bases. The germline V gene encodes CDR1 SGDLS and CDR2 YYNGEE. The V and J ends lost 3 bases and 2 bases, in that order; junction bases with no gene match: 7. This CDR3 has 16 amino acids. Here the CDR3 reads CASSARQGSPGNTIYF. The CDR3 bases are TGTGCCAGCAGCGCCCGACAGGGGAGTCCTGGAAACACCATATATTTT.

The DNA for the CDR3 is TGTGCCAGCAGTCCTCGACAGGGAGAGAACTATGGCTACACCTTC. It encodes CASSPRQGENYGYTF. This chain connects TRBV5-5 to TRBJ1-2; 7 positions match TRBD1. The V segment lost 5 bases and the J segment 2 bases; nucleotides outside the gene matches: 9. The CDR3 is 15 residues long. CDR1 SGHKS and CDR2 YYEKEE come from the germline V gene (reference sequence).